Listed below are T cell receptor beta chains from one sample, sequenced in a study of blood T cell repertoires in COVID-19. The assay was immunoSEQ multiplex PCR, and TCRdb's table has in-frame clones only and misses some. Of tens of thousands of clones listed, 77% are singletons. The sample comprised peripheral blood. All receptors derive from an elderly man with active or convalescent COVID-19. Both conserved end residues are part of each CDR3.

CASSATGAGEKLFF	14	TRBJ1-4	TRBV2
CASRKPVTGELFF	13	TRBJ2-2	TRBV28
CASRVAGASEQFF	13	TRBJ2-1	TRBV3-1/TRBV3-2
CASSYTGGGVGTEAFF	16	TRBJ1-1	TRBV6-5
CASSQETSGTSTDTQYF	17	TRBJ2-3	TRBV4-2
CASANSVRSYNEQFF	15	TRBJ2-1	TRBV12-5
CASSSPTASGNTIYF	15	TRBJ1-3	TRBV7-9
CASSPRTGGQYTEAFF	16	TRBJ1-1	TRBV5-1
CASSLVGTQNTEAFF	15	TRBJ1-1	TRBV5-8
CASSQDLYGGRIGSTGELFF	20	TRBJ2-2	TRBV4-3
CATSGAGAGNEQFF	14	TRBJ2-1	TRBV24-1
CASSVDPRQGANTEAFF	17	TRBJ1-1	TRBV9
CASSHRDINEKLFF	14	TRBJ1-4	TRBV18
CASSPRRQGFGQPQHF	16	TRBJ1-5	TRBV27
CASSRQGENYGYTF	14	TRBJ1-2	TRBV19
CASSLARGATDTQYF	15	TRBJ2-3	TRBV7-2
CASKQTLSGNTIYF	14	TRBJ1-3	TRBV19
CASSQDPKRGAYTYEQYF	18	TRBJ2-7	TRBV4-3
CASSLWAYSNTGELFF	16	TRBJ2-2	TRBV7-2
CASSGSSGGIYEQYF	15	TRBJ2-7	TRBV2
CASSPAGGNYNEQFF	15	TRBJ2-1	TRBV7-6
CATAGASGTDTQYF	14	TRBJ2-3	TRBV6-5
CASSQEGGGVRTDTQYF	17	TRBJ2-3	TRBV3-1/TRBV3-2
CASSQQRQPYNEQFF	15	TRBJ2-1	TRBV4-3